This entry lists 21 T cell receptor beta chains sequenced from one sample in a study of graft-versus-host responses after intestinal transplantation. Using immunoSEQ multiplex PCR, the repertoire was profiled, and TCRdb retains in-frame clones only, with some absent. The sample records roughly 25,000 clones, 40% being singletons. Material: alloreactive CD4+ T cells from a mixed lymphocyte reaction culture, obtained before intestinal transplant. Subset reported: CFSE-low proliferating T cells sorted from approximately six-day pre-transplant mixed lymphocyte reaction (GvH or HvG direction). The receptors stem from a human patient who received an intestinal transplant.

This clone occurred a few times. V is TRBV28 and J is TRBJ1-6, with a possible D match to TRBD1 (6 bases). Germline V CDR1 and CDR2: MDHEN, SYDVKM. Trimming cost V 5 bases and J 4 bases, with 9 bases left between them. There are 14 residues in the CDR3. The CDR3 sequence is CASSPDSYNSPLHF. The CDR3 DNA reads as TGTGCCAGCAGTCCGGACAGTTATAATTCACCCCTCCACTTT.

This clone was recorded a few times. This chain's CDR3 is CAGRGTGNTEAFF. DNA of the CDR3: TGTGCCGGCCGAGGGACTGGGAACACTGAAGCTTTCTTT. The rearrangement joins TRBV6-5 to TRBJ1-1; possible D gene TRBD1, 5 bases. Deletions cut 11 bases from V and 1 base from J, with 14 bases between. Germline CDR1 reads MNHEY; CDR2 reads SVGAGI. The CDR3 is made up of 13 amino acids.

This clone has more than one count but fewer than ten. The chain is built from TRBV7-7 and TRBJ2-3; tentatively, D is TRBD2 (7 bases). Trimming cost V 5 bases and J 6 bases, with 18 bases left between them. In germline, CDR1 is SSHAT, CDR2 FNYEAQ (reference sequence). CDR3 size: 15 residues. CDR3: CASSPWGGRLDTQYF. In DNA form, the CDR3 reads TGTGCCAGCAGCCCATGGGGGGGCCGTTTGGATACGCAGTATTTT.

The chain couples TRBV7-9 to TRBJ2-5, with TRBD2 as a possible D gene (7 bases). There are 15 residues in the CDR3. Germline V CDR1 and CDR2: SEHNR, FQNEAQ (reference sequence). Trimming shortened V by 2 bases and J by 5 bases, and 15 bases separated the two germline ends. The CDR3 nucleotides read TGTGCCAGCAGCTTACGGGGGGCGGGTGATGAGACCCAGTACTTC. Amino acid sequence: CASSLRGAGDETQYF.

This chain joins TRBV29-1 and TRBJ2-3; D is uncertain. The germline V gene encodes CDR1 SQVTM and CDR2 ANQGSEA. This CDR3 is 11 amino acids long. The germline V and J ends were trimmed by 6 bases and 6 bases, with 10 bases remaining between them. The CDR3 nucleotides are TGCAGCGTCGGGTGGTGGGATACGCAGTATTTT. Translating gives CSVGWWDTQYF.

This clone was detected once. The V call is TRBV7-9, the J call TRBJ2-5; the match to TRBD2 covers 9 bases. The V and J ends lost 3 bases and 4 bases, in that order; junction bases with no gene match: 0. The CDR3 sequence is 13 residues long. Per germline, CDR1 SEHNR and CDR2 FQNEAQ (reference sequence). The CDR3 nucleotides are TGTGCCAGCAGCTTTAGCGGGAGAGAGACCCAGTACTTC. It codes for CASSFSGRETQYF.

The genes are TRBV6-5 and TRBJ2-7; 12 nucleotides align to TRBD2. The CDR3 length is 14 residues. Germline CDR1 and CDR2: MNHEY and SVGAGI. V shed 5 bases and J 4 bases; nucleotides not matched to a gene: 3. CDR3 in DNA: TGTGCCAGCAGTAGACTAGCGGGAGCGTACGAGCAGTACTTC. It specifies CASSRLAGAYEQYF.

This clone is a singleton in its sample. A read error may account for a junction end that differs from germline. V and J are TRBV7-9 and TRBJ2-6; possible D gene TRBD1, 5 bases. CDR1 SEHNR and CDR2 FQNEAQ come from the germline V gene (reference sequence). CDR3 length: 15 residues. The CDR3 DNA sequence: TGTGCCAGCAGCTTAGAATACTCTGGGGCCGACGTCCTGACTTTC. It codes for CASSLEYSGADVLTF.

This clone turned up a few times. The CDR3 DNA follows: TGTGCCAGCAGCCTAGGGACATACTCTGGAAACACCATATATTTT. Translated, it gives CASSLGTYSGNTIYF. The rearrangement links TRBV14 to TRBJ1-3, with D perhaps matching TRBD1 (6 bases). V was pared by 4 bases and J by 0 bases, with 10 bases between. The germline gives CDR1 SGHDN, CDR2 FVKESK. CDR3 length: 15 amino acids.

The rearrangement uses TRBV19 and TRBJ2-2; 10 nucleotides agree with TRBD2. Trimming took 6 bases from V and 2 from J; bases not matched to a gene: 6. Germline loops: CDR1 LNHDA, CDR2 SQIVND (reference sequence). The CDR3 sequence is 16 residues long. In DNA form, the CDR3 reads TGTGCCAGTAGCATTCTAGCGGGAGTTAACACCGGGGAGCTGTTTTTT. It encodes CASSILAGVNTGELFF.

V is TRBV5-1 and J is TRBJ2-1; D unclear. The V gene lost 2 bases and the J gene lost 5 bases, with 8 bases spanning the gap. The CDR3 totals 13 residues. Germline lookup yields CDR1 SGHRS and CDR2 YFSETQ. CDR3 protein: CASSLLINNEQFF. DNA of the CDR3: TGCGCCAGCAGCTTACTAATCAACAATGAGCAGTTCTTC.

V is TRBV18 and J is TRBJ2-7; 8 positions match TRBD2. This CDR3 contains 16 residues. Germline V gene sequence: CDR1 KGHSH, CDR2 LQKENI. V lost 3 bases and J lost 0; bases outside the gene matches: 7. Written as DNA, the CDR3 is TGTGCCAGCTCACCGATACTAGCGGAAGGCTCCTACGAGCAGTACTTC. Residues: CASSPILAEGSYEQYF. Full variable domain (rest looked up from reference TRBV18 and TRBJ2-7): NAGVMQNPRHLVRRRGQEARLRCSPMKGHSHVYWYRQLPEEGLKFMVYLQKENIIDESGMPKERFSAEFPKEGPSILRIQQVVRGDSAAYFCASSPILAEGSYEQYFGPGTRLTVT.

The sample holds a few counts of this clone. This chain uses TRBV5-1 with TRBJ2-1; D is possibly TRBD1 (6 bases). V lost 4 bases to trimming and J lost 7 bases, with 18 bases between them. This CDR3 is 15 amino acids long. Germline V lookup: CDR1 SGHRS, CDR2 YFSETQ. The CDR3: CASSPIVGTGNEQFF. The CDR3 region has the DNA TGCGCCAGCAGCCCAATAGTGGGAACAGGGAATGAGCAGTTCTTC.

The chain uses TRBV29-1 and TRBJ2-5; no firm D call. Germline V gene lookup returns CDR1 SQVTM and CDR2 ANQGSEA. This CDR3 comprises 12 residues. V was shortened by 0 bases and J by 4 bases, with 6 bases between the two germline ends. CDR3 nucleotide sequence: TGCAGCGTTGAAGATACTCGAGAGACCCAGTACTTC. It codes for CSVEDTRETQYF. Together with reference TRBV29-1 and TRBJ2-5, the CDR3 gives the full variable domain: SAVISQKPSRDICQRGTSLTIQCQVDSQVTMMFWYRQQPGQSLTLIATANQGSEATYESGFVIDKFPISRPNLTFSTLTVSNMSPEDSSIYLCSVEDTRETQYFGPGTRLLVL.

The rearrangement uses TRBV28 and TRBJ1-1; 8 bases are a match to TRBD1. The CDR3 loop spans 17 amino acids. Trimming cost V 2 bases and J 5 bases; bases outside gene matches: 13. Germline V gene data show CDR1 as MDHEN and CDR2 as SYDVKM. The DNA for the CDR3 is TGTGCCAGCAGTTTAACCCTGACATCGGACAGGGCGACTGAAGCTTTCTTT. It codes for CASSLTLTSDRATEAFF. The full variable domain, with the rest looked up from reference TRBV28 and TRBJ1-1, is DVKVTQSSRYLVKRTGEKVFLECVQDMDHENMFWYRQDPGLGLRLIYFSYDVKMKEKGDIPEGYSVSREKKERFSLILESASTNQTSMYLCASSLTLTSDRATEAFFGQGTRLTVV.

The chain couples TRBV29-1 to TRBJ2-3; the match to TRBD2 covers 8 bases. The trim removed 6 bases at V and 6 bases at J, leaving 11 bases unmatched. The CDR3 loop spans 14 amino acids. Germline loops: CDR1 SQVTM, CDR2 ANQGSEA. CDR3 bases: TGCAGCGTCGCGAGCGGGGGCCGCGTGGATACGCAGTATTTT. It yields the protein CSVASGGRVDTQYF.

CDR3 in amino acids: CASSKDLTGGYEKLFF. The CDR3 bases are TGTGCCAGCAGCAAAGACTTGACAGGGGGATATGAAAAACTGTTTTTT. The genes are TRBV21-1 and TRBJ1-4; TRBD1 is taken as the D call from the table, unchecked against the DNA. TRBV21-1 constitutes a pseudogene. This CDR3 contains 16 residues.

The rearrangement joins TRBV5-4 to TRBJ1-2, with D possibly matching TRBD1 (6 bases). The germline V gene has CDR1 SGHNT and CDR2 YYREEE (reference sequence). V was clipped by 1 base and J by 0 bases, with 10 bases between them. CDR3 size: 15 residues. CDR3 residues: CASSLRGATNYGYTF. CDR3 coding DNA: TGTGCCAGCAGCTTGCGGGGGGCAACTAACTATGGCTACACCTTC.

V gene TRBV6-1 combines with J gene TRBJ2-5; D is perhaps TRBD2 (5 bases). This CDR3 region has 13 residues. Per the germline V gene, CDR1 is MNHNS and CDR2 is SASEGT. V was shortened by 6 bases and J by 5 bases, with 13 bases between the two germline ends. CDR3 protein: CASRVRAGETQYF. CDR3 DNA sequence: TGTGCCAGCAGAGTGCGGGCCGGGGAGACCCAGTACTTC.

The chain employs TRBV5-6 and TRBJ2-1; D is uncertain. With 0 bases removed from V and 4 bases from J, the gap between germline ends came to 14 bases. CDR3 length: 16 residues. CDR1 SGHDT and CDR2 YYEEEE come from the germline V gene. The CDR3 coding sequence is TGTGCCAGCAGCTTGGTTATTCTCTCCTCTTACAATGAGCAGTTCTTC. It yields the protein CASSLVILSSYNEQFF. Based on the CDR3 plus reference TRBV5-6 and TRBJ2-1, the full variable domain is DAGVTQSPTHLIKTRGQQVTLRCSPKSGHDTVSWYQQALGQGPQFIFQYYEEEERQRGNFPDRFSGHQFPNYSSELNVNALLLGDSALYLCASSLVILSSYNEQFFGPGTRLTVL.

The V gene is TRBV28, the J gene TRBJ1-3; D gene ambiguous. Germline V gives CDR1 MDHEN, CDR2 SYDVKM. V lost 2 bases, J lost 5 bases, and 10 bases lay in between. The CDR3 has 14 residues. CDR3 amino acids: CASSLSLARNTIYF. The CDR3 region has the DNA TGTGCCAGCAGTTTAAGCCTTGCTAGAAACACCATATATTTT.